The 21 T cell receptor beta chains reported below all come from one sample, sequenced in a study of cytomegalovirus exposure and HLA in healthy donors. PCR used 60 Vbeta primers and 13 Jbeta primers. The data were produced by immunoSEQ multiplex PCR, yet TCRdb's version contains in-frame clones alone and is incomplete. The table shows roughly 180,000 clones, with roughly four fifths occurring only once. Sample: PBMCs. These receptors came from a man aged 18 to 30 in good health and CMV-seronegative.

V and J are TRBV4-3 and TRBJ2-5; tentatively, D is TRBD2 (6 bases). The J call is doubtful: the DNA matches TRBJ2-7 better. The length of the CDR3 is 15 residues. CDR1 LGHNA and CDR2 YSLEER come from the germline V gene. The CDR3: CASSQDRASAYEQYF. CDR3 bases: TGCGCCAGCAGCCAAGATAGGGCTAGCGCCTACGAGCAGTACTTC.

The rearrangement links TRBV19 to TRBJ2-7, with 11 nucleotides matching TRBD2. With V trimmed by 7 bases and J by 1 base, 9 bases remained unmatched. The CDR3 spans 16 residues. The germline V gene encodes CDR1 LNHDA and CDR2 SQIVND (reference sequence). The CDR3 coding sequence is TGTGCCAGTACCTCTTCCGGGACTAGCGGATCCTACGAGCAGTACTTC. Amino acids: CASTSSGTSGSYEQYF.

The chain employs TRBV27 and TRBJ2-7; D not resolved. Germline loops: CDR1 MNHEY, CDR2 SMNVEV (reference sequence). This CDR3 is 14 amino acids long. V lost 3 bases, J lost 3 bases, and 12 bases lay in between. The CDR3 region has the DNA TGTGCCAGCAGTTTCCGGGTCTCATACTACGAGCAGTACTTC. It yields the protein CASSFRVSYYEQYF.

This sequence joins TRBV18 and TRBJ1-1; 10 nucleotides line up with TRBD1. Germline CDR1 reads KGHSH; CDR2 reads LQKENI. V lost 8 bases, J lost 0 bases, and 9 bases stayed unmatched. CDR3 length: 16 amino acids. The CDR3 is CASNHGQGGMNTEAFF. As DNA, the CDR3 is TGTGCCAGCAATCACGGACAGGGGGGTATGAACACTGAAGCTTTCTTT.

V is TRBV18 and J is TRBJ2-2, with D possibly TRBD1 on 5 matching bases. Germline-derived CDR1 and CDR2 are KGHSH and LQKENI. The CDR3 length is 13 residues. The V end lost 4 bases, the J end lost 5 bases, and 8 bases lay between the germline ends. The CDR3 loop is CASSRPGTGELFF. CDR3 DNA sequence: TGTGCCAGCTCACGCCCAGGGACCGGGGAGCTGTTTTTT.

V gene TRBV29-1 combines with J gene TRBJ2-7, with D uncertain. V was pared by 5 bases and J by 3 bases, with 14 bases between. This CDR3 has 13 residues. Looked up from germline, CDR1 is SQVTM and CDR2 is ANQGSEA. For the CDR3, the DNA is TGCAGCGTTTTAACCGCTGTCGGCTACGAGCAGTACTTC. Translating gives CSVLTAVGYEQYF.

V and J are TRBV5-1 and TRBJ1-2; TRBD1 aligns across 9 bases. There are 15 residues in the CDR3. V gave up 2 bases and J gave up 5 bases; unmatched junction bases: 7. Germline assignment: CDR1 SGHRS and CDR2 YFSETQ. The CDR3 region is CASSLPGTGSYGYTF. The CDR3 DNA follows: TGCGCCAGCAGCTTACCCGGGACAGGGAGTTATGGCTACACCTTC.

The rearrangement links TRBV5-5 to TRBJ1-5, with 7 bases fitting TRBD1. In germline, CDR1 is SGHKS, CDR2 YYEKEE (reference sequence). The CDR3 totals 13 residues. After removal of 7 bases from V and 3 bases from J, the junction contained 4 bases not matched to a gene. This CDR3 is CASSTGNNQPQHF. The CDR3 DNA sequence: TGTGCCAGCTCGACAGGGAACAATCAGCCCCAGCATTTT.

The CDR3 nucleotides read TGTGCCAGCAGGACTGTCCACTCCTACGAGCAGTACTTC. Translated: CASRTVHSYEQYF. The V and J genes are TRBV2 and TRBJ2-7; D is undetermined. Trimming took 6 bases from V and 0 from J, leaving 9 bases between them. The CDR3 has 13 amino acids. Germline CDR1 reads SNHLY; CDR2 reads FYNNEI.

The chain couples TRBV7-6 to TRBJ1-3, with TRBD1 as a possible D gene (5 bases). V was pared by 6 bases and J by 0 bases, with 9 bases between. Germline V CDR1 and CDR2: SGHVS, FNYEAQ. The CDR3 runs to 14 residues. As DNA, the CDR3 is TGTGCCAGCAGGGGCGGGGGCTCTGGAAACACCATATATTTT. This encodes CASRGGGSGNTIYF.

This chain uses TRBV28 with TRBJ1-2; tentative D call: TRBD1 (6 bases). The germline CDR1 and CDR2 sequences are MDHEN and SYDVKM. V lost 6 bases and J lost 2, with 10 bases in between. The CDR3 is 13 residues long. As DNA, the CDR3 is TGTGCCAGCAGCTGGGGGACAAACTATGGCTACACCTTC. This sequence encodes CASSWGTNYGYTF.

The chain has TRBV18 and TRBJ1-5; TRBD1 aligns across 7 bases. The J segment lost 3 bases and the V segment lost 5 bases, leaving 4 bases of the junction unmatched. Germline CDR1 KGHSH, CDR2 LQKENI. There are 14 residues in the CDR3. Here the CDR3 DNA reads TGTGCCAGCTCAAGGACAGGATCCAATCAGCCCCAGCATTTT. This translates into CASSRTGSNQPQHF.

This chain uses TRBV5-1 with TRBJ1-1; tentatively, D is TRBD1 (5 bases). The length of the CDR3 is 18 residues. From germline, CDR1 is SGHRS and CDR2 YFSETQ. Trimming pared 0 bases from V and 4 bases from J, leaving 22 bases between. The CDR3 DNA follows: TGCGCCAGCAGCTTGGGTGGTGGGGGGAGGACACCCACCACTGAAGCTTTCTTT. Translating it yields CASSLGGGGRTPTTEAFF.

Concerning this clone: The germline gene is not matched at one end of the junction; a read error may be the cause. The chain links TRBV7-9 to TRBJ2-6, with D uncertain. The CDR3 runs to 17 residues. Germline assignment: CDR1 SEHNR and CDR2 FQNEAQ (reference sequence). The CDR3 DNA follows: TGTTCCAGCAGCCGTTCACAGTCCCTCTCTGGGGCCAACGTCCTGACTTTC. Amino acids: CSSSRSQSLSGANVLTF.

The rearrangement uses TRBV28 and TRBJ2-7; a weak D match, TRBD1 (6 bases). Germline assignment: CDR1 MDHEN and CDR2 SYDVKM. The V end was cut by 3 bases, the J end by 4 bases, with 10 bases between. CDR3 length: 13 amino acids. The CDR3 reads CASSLDSNYEQYF. The CDR3 coding sequence is TGTGCCAGCAGTTTGGACAGTAATTACGAGCAGTACTTC.

The V call is TRBV15, the J call TRBJ1-6, with TRBD1 as a possible D gene (5 bases). V lost 2 bases and J lost 6, with 14 bases in between. Germline CDR1 reads LNHNV; CDR2 reads YYDKDF (reference sequence). This CDR3 is 16 amino acids long. The CDR3 region is CATSRQPDSFNSPLHF. DNA for the CDR3: TGTGCCACCAGCAGACAACCAGACAGCTTTAATTCACCCCTCCACTTT.

The V call is TRBV6-6, the J call TRBJ2-2, with 9 bases fitting TRBD1. The trim removed 5 bases at V and 5 bases at J, leaving 9 bases unmatched. CDR3 size: 16 residues. The germline gives CDR1 MNHNY, CDR2 SVGAGI (reference sequence). CDR3 coding DNA: TGTGCCAGCAGTGTACCGGGACAGGGAGGGACCGGGGAGCTGTTTTTT. Translation: CASSVPGQGGTGELFF.

J is TRBJ2-2 and V is TRBV19; possible D gene TRBD2, 6 bases. The CDR3 spans 16 residues. Germline assignment: CDR1 LNHDA and CDR2 SQIVND (reference sequence). Trimming shortened V by 0 bases and J by 5 bases, and 13 bases separated the two germline ends. The CDR3 DNA reads as TGTGCCAGTAGTATAGATGGGGGGAGCGGTACCGGGGAGCTGTTTTTT. Amino acids: CASSIDGGSGTGELFF. The entire variable domain, with the rest obtained from reference TRBV19 and TRBJ2-2, is as follows: DGGITQSPKYLFRKEGQNVTLSCEQNLNHDAMYWYRQDPGQGLRLIYYSQIVNDFQKGDIAEGYSVSREKKESFPLTVTSAQKNPTAFYLCASSIDGGSGTGELFFGEGSRLTVL.

The chain recombines TRBV5-3 with TRBJ1-3, with no clear D. TRBV5-3 is annotated as an ORF whose role is uncertain. With 3 bases removed from V and 8 bases from J, the gap between germline ends came to 3 bases. The CDR3 is 10 amino acids. The chain's CDR3 is CARSWHTIYF. DNA of the CDR3: TGTGCCAGAAGCTGGCACACCATATATTTT.

V is TRBV7-9 and J is TRBJ2-3; D is perhaps TRBD2 (6 bases). Trimming took off 2 bases at V and 4 bases at J, with 16 bases between the two ends. CDR3 size: 16 residues. Germline CDR1 and CDR2: SEHNR and FQNEAQ (reference sequence). CDR3 DNA sequence: TGTGCCAGCAGCTTATCGGCTAGCGTCTTGGCAGATACGCAGTATTTT. Translation: CASSLSASVLADTQYF. Full variable domain (remainder filled in from reference TRBV7-9 and TRBJ2-3): DTGVSQNPRHKITKRGQNVTFRCDPISEHNRLYWYRQTLGQGPEFLTYFQNEAQLEKSRLLSDRFSAERPKGSFSTLEIQRTEQGDSAMYLCASSLSASVLADTQYFGPGTRLTVL.

The V gene is TRBV28, the J gene TRBJ1-1, with 7 positions matching TRBD1. The CDR3 is made up of 12 amino acids. CDR1 MDHEN and CDR2 SYDVKM come from the germline V gene. V lost 6 bases to trimming and J lost 9 bases; unmatched junction nucleotides: 7. CDR3 coding DNA: TGTGCCAGCAGACAGGGGTCCGGAAAAGCTTTCTTT. It specifies CASRQGSGKAFF.